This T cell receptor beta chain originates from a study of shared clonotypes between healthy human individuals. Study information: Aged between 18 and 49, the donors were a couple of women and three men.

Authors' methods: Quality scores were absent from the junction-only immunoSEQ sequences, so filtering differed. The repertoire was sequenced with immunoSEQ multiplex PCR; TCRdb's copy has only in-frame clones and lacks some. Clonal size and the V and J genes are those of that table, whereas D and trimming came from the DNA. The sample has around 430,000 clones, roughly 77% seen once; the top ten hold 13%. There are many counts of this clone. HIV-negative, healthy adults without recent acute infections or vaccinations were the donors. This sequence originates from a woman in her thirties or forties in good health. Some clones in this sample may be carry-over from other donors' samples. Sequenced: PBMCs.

The CDR3 sequence is CASSPASGGRQSSGNTIYF. The CDR3 bases are TGTGCCAGCAGCCCCGCTTCTGGGGGACGACAGAGCTCTGGAAACACCATATATTTT. The chain combines TRBV7-2 with TRBJ1-3, with TRBD1 as a possible D gene (5 bases). Germline V gene sequence: CDR1 SGHTA, CDR2 FQGNSA. Trimming removed 5 bases from V and 0 bases from J, with 23 bases in between. CDR3 length: 19 residues.